This paragraph covers one T cell receptor beta chain sequence. This entry belongs to a study of blood T cell repertoires in COVID-19. Original handling: Reference gene primer amplification gave nucleated cell count estimates. Sequencing was performed with immunoSEQ multiplex PCR; in TCRdb, only in-frame clones are kept and a portion is missing. D and trimming were read from the DNA, whereas the V and J calls and clone size are those reported in that table. The sample comprises 260,000 or so clones, approximately 85% of which are singletons, and roughly 9% rests with the top ten. The germline V gene has CDR1 KGHDR and CDR2 SFDVKD. The ends lost 1 base at V and 2 bases at J; junction bases unmatched: 7. The CDR3 runs to 17 residues.

The receptor comes from a man aged 18 to 29 with active or convalescent COVID-19. V and J are TRBV24-1 and TRBJ1-2, with TRBD1 matching 9 bases. Input material: peripheral blood. The CDR3 sequence: CATSDFGRDRENYGYTF. The CDR3 DNA reads as TGTGCCACCAGTGATTTTGGAAGGGACAGGGAGAACTATGGCTACACCTTC.